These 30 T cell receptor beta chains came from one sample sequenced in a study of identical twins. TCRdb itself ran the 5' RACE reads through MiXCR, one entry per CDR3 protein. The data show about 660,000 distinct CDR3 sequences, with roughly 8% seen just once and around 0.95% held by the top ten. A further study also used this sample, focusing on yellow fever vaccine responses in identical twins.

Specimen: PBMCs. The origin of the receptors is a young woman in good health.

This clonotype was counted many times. The CDR3 spells CASISYGYTF. Written as DNA, the CDR3 is TGTGCCAGCATTTCCTATGGCTACACCTTC. The V call is TRBV2, the J call TRBJ1-2; the D is unclear. V lost 7 bases to trimming and J lost 4 bases, with 4 bases between them. Germline V gene lookup returns CDR1 SNHLY and CDR2 FYNNEI. The CDR3 contains 10 residues. The full variable domain, completed using reference TRBV2 and TRBJ1-2, is EPEVTQTPSHQVTQMGQEVILRCVPISNHLYFYWYRQILGQKVEFLVSFYNNEISEKSEIFDDQFSVERPDGSNFTLKIRSTKLEDSAMYFCASISYGYTFGSGTRLTVV.

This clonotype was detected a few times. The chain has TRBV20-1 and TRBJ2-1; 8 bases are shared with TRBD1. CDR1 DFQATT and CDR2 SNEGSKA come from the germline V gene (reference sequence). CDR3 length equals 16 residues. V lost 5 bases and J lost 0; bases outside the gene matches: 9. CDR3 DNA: TGCAGTGCTGACCACTGGACAGGGAGCTCCTACAATGAGCAGTTCTTC. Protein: CSADHWTGSSYNEQFF.

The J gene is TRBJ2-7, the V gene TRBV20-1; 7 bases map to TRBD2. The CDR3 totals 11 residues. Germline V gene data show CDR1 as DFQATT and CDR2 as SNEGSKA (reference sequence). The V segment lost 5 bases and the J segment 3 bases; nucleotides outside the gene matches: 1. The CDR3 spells CSAGGDYEQYF. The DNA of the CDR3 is TGCAGTGCTGGGGGGGACTACGAGCAGTACTTC.

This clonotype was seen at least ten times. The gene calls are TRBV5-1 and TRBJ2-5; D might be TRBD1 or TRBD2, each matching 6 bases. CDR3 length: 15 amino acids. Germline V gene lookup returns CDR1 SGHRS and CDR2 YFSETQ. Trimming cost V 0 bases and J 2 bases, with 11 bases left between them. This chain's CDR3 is CASSLDRGHQETQYF. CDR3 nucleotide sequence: TGCGCCAGCAGCTTGGACCGGGGGCATCAAGAGACCCAGTACTTC.

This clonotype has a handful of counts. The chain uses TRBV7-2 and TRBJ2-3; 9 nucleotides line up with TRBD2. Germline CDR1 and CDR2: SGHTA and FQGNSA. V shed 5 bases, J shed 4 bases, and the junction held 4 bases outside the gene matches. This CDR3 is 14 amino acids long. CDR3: CASSPERGADTQYF. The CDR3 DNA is TGTGCCAGCAGCCCAGAGCGGGGGGCAGATACGCAGTATTTT. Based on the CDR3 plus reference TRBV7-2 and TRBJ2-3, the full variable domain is GAGVSQSPSNKVTEKGKDVELRCDPISGHTALYWYRQSLGQGLEFLIYFQGNSAPDKSGLPSDRFSAERTGGSVSTLTIQRTQQEDSAVYLCASSPERGADTQYFGPGTRLTVL.

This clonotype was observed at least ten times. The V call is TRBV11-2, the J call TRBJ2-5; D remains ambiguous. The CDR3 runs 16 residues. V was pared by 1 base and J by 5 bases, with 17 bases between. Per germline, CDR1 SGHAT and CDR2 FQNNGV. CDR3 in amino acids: CASSLVPGQMGETQYF. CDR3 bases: TGTGCCAGCAGCTTAGTCCCGGGTCAAATGGGGGAGACCCAGTACTTC.

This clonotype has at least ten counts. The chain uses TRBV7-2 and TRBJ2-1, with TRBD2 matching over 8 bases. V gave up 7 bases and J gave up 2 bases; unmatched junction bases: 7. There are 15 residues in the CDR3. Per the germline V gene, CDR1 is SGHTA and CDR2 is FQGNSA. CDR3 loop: CASTKAGAPYNEQFF. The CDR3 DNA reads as TGTGCCAGCACCAAAGCGGGAGCACCCTACAATGAGCAGTTCTTC.

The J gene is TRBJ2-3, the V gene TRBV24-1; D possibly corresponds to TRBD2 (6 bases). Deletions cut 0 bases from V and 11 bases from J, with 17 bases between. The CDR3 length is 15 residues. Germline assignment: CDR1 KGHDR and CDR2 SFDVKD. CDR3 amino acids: CATSDLRAQPGEQYF. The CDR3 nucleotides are TGTGCCACCAGTGATTTGCGCGCTCAACCGGGGGAGCAGTATTTT.

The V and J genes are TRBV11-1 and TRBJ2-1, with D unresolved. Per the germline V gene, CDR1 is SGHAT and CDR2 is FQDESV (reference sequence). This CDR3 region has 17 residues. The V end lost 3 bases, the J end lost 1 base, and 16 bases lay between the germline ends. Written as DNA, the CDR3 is TGTGCCAGCAGCTTTCGACACGTAGAGGAGTCCTACAATGAGCAGTTCTTC. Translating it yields CASSFRHVEESYNEQFF.

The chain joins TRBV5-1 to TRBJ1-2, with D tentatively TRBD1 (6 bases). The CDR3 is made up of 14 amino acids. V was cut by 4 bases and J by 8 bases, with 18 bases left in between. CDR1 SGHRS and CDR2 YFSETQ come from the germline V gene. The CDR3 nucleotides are TGCGCCAGCAGCAGAGACGGAGGGGGAGAGGGCTACACCTTC. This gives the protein CASSRDGGGEGYTF.

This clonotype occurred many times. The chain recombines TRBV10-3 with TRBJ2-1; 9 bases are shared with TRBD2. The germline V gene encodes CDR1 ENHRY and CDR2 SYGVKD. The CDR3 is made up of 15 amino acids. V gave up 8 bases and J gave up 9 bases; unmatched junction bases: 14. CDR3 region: CAIGRVASGKGEQFF. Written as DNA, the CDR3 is TGTGCCATCGGTCGGGTCGCTAGCGGGAAGGGTGAGCAGTTCTTC.

CDR3 sequence reads: CSVEWPGYYGYTF. The CDR3 DNA is TGCAGCGTTGAATGGCCGGGGTACTATGGCTACACCTTC. This chain joins TRBV29-1 and TRBJ1-2; D gene unclear. This CDR3 is 13 amino acids long. Germline CDR1 reads SQVTM; CDR2 reads ANQGSEA. The V end was cut by 2 bases, the J end by 3 bases, with 10 bases between.

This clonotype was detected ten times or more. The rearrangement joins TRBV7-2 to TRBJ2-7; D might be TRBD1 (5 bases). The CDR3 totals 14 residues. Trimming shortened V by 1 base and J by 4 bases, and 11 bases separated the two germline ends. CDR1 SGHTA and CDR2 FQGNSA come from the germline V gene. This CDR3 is CASSLEGRLYEQYF. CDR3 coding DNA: TGTGCCAGCAGCTTAGAGGGGCGGCTTTACGAGCAGTACTTC.

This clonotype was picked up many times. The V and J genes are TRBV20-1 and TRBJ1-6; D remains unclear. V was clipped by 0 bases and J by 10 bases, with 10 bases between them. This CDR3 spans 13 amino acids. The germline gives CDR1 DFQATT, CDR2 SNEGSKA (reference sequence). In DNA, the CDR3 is TGCAGTGCTAGAGATGAAGAGAGATCACCCCTCCACTTT. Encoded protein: CSARDEERSPLHF.

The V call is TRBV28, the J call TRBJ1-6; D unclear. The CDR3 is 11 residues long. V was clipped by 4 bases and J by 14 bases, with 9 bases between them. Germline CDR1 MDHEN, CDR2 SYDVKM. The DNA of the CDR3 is TGTGCCAGCAGTTCGGGGAGGGCCCTCCACTTT. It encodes CASSSGRALHF.

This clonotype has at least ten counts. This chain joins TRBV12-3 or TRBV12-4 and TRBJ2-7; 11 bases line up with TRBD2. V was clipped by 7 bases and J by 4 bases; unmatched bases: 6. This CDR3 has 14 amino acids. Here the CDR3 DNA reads TGTGCCAGCAAAACGACTAGCGGGGTGTACGAGCAGTACTTC. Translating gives CASKTTSGVYEQYF.

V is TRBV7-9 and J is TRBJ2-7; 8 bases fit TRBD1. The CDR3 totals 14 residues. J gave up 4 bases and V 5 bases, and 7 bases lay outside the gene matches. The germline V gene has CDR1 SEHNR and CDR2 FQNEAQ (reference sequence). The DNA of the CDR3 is TGTGCCAGCAGCGCGACAGGGGCGATATACGAGCAGTACTTC. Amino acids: CASSATGAIYEQYF.

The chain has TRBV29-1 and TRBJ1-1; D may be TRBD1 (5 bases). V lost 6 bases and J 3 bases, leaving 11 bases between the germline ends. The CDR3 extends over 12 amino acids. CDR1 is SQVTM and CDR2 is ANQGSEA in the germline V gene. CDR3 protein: CSVGTSDTEAFF. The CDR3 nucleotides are TGCAGCGTGGGGACGTCAGACACTGAAGCTTTCTTT.

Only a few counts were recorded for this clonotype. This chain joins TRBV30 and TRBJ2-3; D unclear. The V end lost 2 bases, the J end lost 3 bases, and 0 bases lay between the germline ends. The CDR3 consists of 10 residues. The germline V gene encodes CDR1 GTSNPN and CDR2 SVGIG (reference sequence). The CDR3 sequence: CAWSTDTQYF. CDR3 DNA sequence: TGTGCCTGGAGTACAGATACGCAGTATTTT.

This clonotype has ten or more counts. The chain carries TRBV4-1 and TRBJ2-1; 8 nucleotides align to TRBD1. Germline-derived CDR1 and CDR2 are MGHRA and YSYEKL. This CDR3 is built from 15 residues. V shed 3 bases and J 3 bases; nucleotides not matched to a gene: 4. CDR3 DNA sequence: TGCGCCAGCAGCCACCTGGACAGGGACTACAATGAGCAGTTCTTC. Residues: CASSHLDRDYNEQFF.

This CDR3 is CATSSLSTPDTQYF. CDR3 bases: TGTGCCACCAGCAGCCTTTCTACTCCAGATACGCAGTATTTT. The V gene is TRBV15, the J gene TRBJ2-3; D unresolved. Between the trimmed V and J ends, which lost 3 bases and 4 bases, there was a span of 11 bases. The CDR3 loop spans 14 amino acids. CDR1 is LNHNV, CDR2 YYDKDF, per germline (reference sequence).

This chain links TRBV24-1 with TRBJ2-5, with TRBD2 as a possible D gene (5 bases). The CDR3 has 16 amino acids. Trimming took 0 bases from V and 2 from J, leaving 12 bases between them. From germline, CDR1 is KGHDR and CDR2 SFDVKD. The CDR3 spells CATSDLRGSGQETQYF. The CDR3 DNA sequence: TGTGCCACCAGTGATTTGCGGGGTAGTGGGCAAGAGACCCAGTACTTC.

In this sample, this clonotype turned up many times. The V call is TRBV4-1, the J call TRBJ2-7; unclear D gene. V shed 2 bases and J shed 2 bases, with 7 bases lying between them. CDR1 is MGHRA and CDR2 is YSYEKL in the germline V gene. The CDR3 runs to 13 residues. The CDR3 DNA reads TGCGCCAGCAGCCAACTTTTGACCTACGAGCAGTACTTC. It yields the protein CASSQLLTYEQYF.

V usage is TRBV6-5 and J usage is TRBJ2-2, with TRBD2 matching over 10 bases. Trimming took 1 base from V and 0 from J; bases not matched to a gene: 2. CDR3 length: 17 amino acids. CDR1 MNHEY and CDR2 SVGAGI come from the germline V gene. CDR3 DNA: TGTGCCAGCAGTTACTTGGGACTAGCGTCGAACACCGGGGAGCTGTTTTTT. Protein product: CASSYLGLASNTGELFF.

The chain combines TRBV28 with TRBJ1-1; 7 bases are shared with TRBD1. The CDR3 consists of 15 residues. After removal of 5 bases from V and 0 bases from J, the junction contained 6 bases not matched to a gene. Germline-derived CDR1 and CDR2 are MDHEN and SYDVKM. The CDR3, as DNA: TGTGCCAGCAGTGACGAAACAGGGGTGAACACTGAAGCTTTCTTT. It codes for CASSDETGVNTEAFF.

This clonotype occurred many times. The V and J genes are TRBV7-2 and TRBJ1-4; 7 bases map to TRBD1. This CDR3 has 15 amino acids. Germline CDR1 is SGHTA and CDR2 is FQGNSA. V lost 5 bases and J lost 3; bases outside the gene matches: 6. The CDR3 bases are TGTGCCAGCAGCCAACAGGGGCGAGCTAATGAAAAACTGTTTTTT. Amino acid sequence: CASSQQGRANEKLFF.

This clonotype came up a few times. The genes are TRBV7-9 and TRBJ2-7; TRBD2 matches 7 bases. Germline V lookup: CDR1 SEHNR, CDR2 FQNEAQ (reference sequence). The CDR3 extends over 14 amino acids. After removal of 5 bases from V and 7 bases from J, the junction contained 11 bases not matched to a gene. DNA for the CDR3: TGTGCCAGCAGCGCAACCGGGACTACCAGGGAGCAGTACTTC. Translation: CASSATGTTREQYF.

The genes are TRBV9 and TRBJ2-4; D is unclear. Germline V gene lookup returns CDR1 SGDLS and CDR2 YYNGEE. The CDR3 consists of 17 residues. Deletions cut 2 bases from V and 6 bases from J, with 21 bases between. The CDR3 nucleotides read TGTGCCAGCAGCGTGGGTTTAGACACTATTACGGTAAACATTCAGTACTTC. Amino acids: CASSVGLDTITVNIQYF.

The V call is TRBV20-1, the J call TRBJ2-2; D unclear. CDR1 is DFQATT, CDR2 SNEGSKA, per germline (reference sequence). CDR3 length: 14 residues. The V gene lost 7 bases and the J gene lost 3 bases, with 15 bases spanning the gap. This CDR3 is CSVITSGYTGELFF. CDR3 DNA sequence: TGCAGTGTCATAACATCCGGGTACACCGGGGAGCTGTTTTTT.

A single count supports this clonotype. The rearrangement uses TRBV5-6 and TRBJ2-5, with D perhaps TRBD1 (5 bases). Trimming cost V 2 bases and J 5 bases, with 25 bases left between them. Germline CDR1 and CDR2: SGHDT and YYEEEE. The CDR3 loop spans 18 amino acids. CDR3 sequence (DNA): TGTGCCAGCAGCTTTTACAGGACCCGCCGGAAACATGTGGAGACCCAGTACTTC. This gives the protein CASSFYRTRRKHVETQYF.